This T cell receptor beta chain was recovered during a study of a mutant IDH1 vaccine in newly diagnosed glioma. Whole-study context: Once 4-6 weeks had passed after radiotherapy alone, vaccination started, or it started with temozolomide cycles. Patients got radiotherapy, temozolomide, or both beforehand, and most got both.

Assay used: immunoSEQ multiplex PCR; TCRdb lists only in-frame clones, some missing. The sample carries about 62,000 clones, around 91% recorded once. In this sample, this clone turned up a few times. Antigen unknown. CDR1 is SGHKS and CDR2 is YYEKEE in the germline V gene (reference sequence). This CDR3 is 13 amino acids long. V was trimmed by 1 base and J by 2 bases, leaving 6 bases between them. Noted time point: week 11, during vaccination. All doses held 300 ug of mutant IDH1 20-mer peptide, with topical imiquimod. The astrocytomas were IDH1-mutant, ATRX-negative, and WHO grade 3 or 4. V gene TRBV5-5 combines with J gene TRBJ2-5; D possibly corresponds to TRBD1 (5 bases). This sample comprised PBMCs, obtained from a glioma patient whose treatment included an IDH1 peptide vaccine. The TCR sequence derives from a man aged 35 to 55 with glioma. The CDR3 here is CASSLRGQETQYF. The CDR3 DNA is TGTGCCAGCAGCTTGAGGGGTCAAGAGACCCAGTACTTC.